The following is a T cell receptor (beta chain) sequence with its context. Authors' methods: Reference gene primer amplification gave nucleated cell count estimates. Clones were sequenced by immunoSEQ multiplex PCR, and TCRdb holds only the in-frame ones, with some missing. V, J and clone size were drawn from that table, and D and trimming were deduced from the DNA. The sample carries about 270,000 clones, about 85% recorded once. The record originates from a study of blood T cell repertoires in COVID-19. Study-wide background: Italy, Spain and the United States were the sources of the convalescent and acute COVID-19 samples. T cells, B-cell-depleted T cells, or PBMCs supplied cDNA or gDNA.

Germline V lookup: CDR1 LNHDA, CDR2 SQIVND (reference sequence). Trimming took 5 bases from V and 0 from J, leaving 8 bases between them. The CDR3 is 14 amino acids. This TCR was sampled from a human donor in a cohort sampled during active COVID-19. Sequenced input: peripheral blood. V usage is TRBV19 and J usage is TRBJ2-1; perhaps TRBD1 as D (6 bases). The CDR3 DNA follows: TGTGCCAGTAGTGACAGGAACTCCTACAATGAGCAGTTCTTC. Translating it yields CASSDRNSYNEQFF.